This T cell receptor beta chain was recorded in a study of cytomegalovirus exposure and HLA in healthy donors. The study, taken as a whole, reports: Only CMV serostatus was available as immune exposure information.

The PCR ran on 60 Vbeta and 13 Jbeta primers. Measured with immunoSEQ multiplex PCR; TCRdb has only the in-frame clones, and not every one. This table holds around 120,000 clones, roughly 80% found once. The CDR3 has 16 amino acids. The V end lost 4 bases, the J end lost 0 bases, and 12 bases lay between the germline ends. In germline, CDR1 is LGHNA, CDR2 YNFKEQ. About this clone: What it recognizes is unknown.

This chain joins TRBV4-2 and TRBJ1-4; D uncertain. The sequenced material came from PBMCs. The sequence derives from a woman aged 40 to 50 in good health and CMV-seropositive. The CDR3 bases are TGTGCCAGCAGCCCTCGGACTCAAGCAACTAATGAAAAACTGTTTTTT. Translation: CASSPRTQATNEKLFF.